This is a list of T cell receptor beta chains from one sample in a study of blood T cell repertoires in COVID-19. Here immunoSEQ multiplex PCR was the method, and the copy in TCRdb shows in-frame clones only, minus some. The table records nearly 65,000 clones, around 80% of them present only once. Sequenced material: peripheral blood. These receptors were taken from a human donor in a cohort sampled during active COVID-19. Both conserved end residues are part of each CDR3.

V: TRBV30; J: TRBJ1-1; CDR3: CAWSDRGPITEAFF
V: TRBV6-2/TRBV6-3; J: TRBJ1-6; CDR3: CASSYSGDSPLHF
V: TRBV7-9; J: TRBJ2-5; CDR3: CASSSTGKSAETQYF
V: TRBV7-9; J: TRBJ2-3; CDR3: CASSQQGFEDTQYF
V: TRBV12-3/TRBV12-4; J: TRBJ1-2; CDR3: CASSYPDTYGYTF
V: TRBV7-3; J: TRBJ2-3; CDR3: CASSLRGQGAGDTQYF
V: TRBV18; J: TRBJ2-1; CDR3: CASSPSHRDNEQFF
V: TRBV3-1/TRBV3-2; J: TRBJ2-1; CDR3: CASSQRASGSSYNEQFF
V: TRBV6-2/TRBV6-3; J: TRBJ1-4; CDR3: CASSYSSLGYNEKLFF
V: TRBV4-1; J: TRBJ1-1; CDR3: CASSQRTQGGEAFF
V: TRBV13; J: TRBJ1-6; CDR3: CASSLGARNSPLHF
V: TRBV4-1; J: TRBJ2-3; CDR3: CASSFVGGTDTQYF
V: TRBV9; J: TRBJ1-2; CDR3: CASSVGGDYYGYTF
V: TRBV6-2/TRBV6-3; J: TRBJ2-7; CDR3: CASSPDRGEQYF
V: TRBV28; J: TRBJ2-7; CDR3: CASSPTGVPYEQYF
V: TRBV19; J: TRBJ1-2; CDR3: CASSILEAAYYGYTF
V: TRBV29-1; J: TRBJ2-1; CDR3: CSVEGSVGGLAGVPLNEQFF
V: TRBV19; J: TRBJ2-3; CDR3: CASIRRGGSADTQYF
V: TRBV3-1/TRBV3-2; J: TRBJ1-1; CDR3: CASSPNDRAEDTEAFF
V: TRBV19; J: TRBJ2-1; CDR3: CASSIYYPPIYNEQFF
V: TRBV10-3; J: TRBJ2-7; CDR3: CAISVEDRGYYEQYF
V: TRBV27; J: TRBJ1-2; CDR3: CASSYLRDTRPLTF
V: TRBV24-1; J: TRBJ2-7; CDR3: CATSDGEGDEQYF